Listed here is a single T cell receptor (beta chain). Naive-designated CD8 cells lacked CD45RO, were positively enriched for CCR7, and omitted terminally differentiated effector memory CD45RA+ cells. The data stem from a study of shared clonotypes between healthy human individuals. Clones were sequenced by immunoSEQ multiplex PCR, and TCRdb holds only the in-frame ones, with some missing. In the table there are fewer than 800,000 clones, 90% to 95% of which are singletons. Looked up from germline, CDR1 is SQVTM and CDR2 is ANQGSEA. V shed 2 bases and J shed 1 base, with 5 bases lying between them. The CDR3 contains 12 residues.

The sequence was collected from a man between 25 and 39 years old in good health. The V and J genes are TRBV29-1 and TRBJ1-1; D is uncertain. Sequenced: naive CD8+ T cells sorted from blood. In DNA, the CDR3 is TGCAGCGTTGAACTGACGAACACTGAAGCTTTCTTT. This codes for CSVELTNTEAFF.